These T cell receptor beta chains were read from a single sample in a study of blood T cell repertoires in COVID-19. Profiled with immunoSEQ multiplex PCR; TCRdb holds only in-frame clones, not every one. Among tens of thousands of clones listed, about nine tenths were seen once. The sequenced sample was peripheral blood. These receptors all come from a human donor in a cohort sampled during active COVID-19. Each CDR3 is given with its conserved first and last residue. D genes are given only for firm matches. Rows give clone size only sometimes, using once, few, many, or a class for an expanded clone.

j_gene | d_gene | v_gene | abundance | CDR3aa | CDR3nt
TRBJ2-5 | NA | TRBV5-4 | NA | CAIKNTGIETQYF | TGTGCCATCAAAAACACAGGGATAGAGACCCAGTACTTC
TRBJ1-5 | TRBD1 | TRBV7-9 | NA | CASSKQGNGNQPQHF | TGTGCCAGCAGCAAACAGGGGAACGGCAATCAGCCCCAGCATTTT
TRBJ2-3 | NA | TRBV7-3 | NA | CASSLGPSTDTQYF | TGTGCCAGCAGCTTAGGGCCCAGCACAGATACGCAGTATTTT
TRBJ2-7 | NA | TRBV7-2 | NA | CASSPSRGYYEQYF | TGTGCCAGCAGCCCATCGCGGGGCTACTACGAGCAGTACTTC
TRBJ2-7 | NA | TRBV12-5 | once | CASGLMGRGEQYF | TGTGCTAGTGGCCTCATGGGACGGGGGGAGCAGTACTTC
TRBJ1-5 | NA | TRBV7-9 | NA | CASSFSTAQPQHF | TGTGCCAGCAGCTTTTCGACAGCGCAGCCCCAGCATTTT
TRBJ2-1 | TRBD2 | TRBV20-1 | NA | CSASTSGRFDEQFF | TGCAGTGCTAGTACTAGCGGGAGATTTGATGAGCAGTTCTTC
TRBJ2-1 | NA | TRBV3-1/TRBV3-2 | NA | CASSLDRGMHNEQFF | TGTGCCAGCAGCCTGGACCGAGGGATGCACAATGAGCAGTTCTTC
TRBJ1-4 | TRBD1 | TRBV5-1 | NA | CASSLGDRPTNEKLFF | TGCGCCAGCAGCTTAGGGGACAGGCCAACTAATGAAAAACTGTTTTTT
TRBJ2-7 | NA | TRBV5-6 | NA | CASSLVGRGNPYEQYF | TGTGCCAGCAGCTTGGTTGGCAGGGGAAATCCCTACGAGCAGTACTTC